The source of this T cell receptor beta chain is a study of TIL therapy for anti-PD-1-resistant metastatic lung cancer. Study-wide background: Patients then received nivolumab; progressors got lymphodepletion, TIL and IL-2. Half of patients were current or former smokers.

Findings and caveats of the study: Patients were highly selected, enriched for treatment-naive, never-smoker and oncogene-addicted cases.

Sequencing used immunoSEQ v3. Measured with immunoSEQ multiplex PCR; TCRdb has only the in-frame clones, and not every one. The sample includes about 59,000 clones, around 70% of them seen just once. Time point here: pre-treatment sample, taken before nivolumab and TIL therapy. This clone ranks as medium-sized. Its target is unknown. Trimming shortened V by 2 bases and J by 8 bases, and 10 bases separated the two germline ends. The CDR3 covers 14 residues. Germline loops: CDR1 SGHTA, CDR2 FQGNSA. This chain uses TRBV7-2 with TRBJ1-6, with D possibly being TRBD1 (5 bases). Sequenced material: blood, taken at baseline. This receptor was identified in a person between 25 and 79 years old with non-small cell lung cancer. CDR3 coding DNA: TGTGCCAGCAGCTTACAGGGTGGTCATTCACCCCTCCACTTT. Protein sequence: CASSLQGGHSPLHF.